A selection of T cell receptor beta chains follows, all from one sample in a study of T cells in Graves' hyperthyroidism and ophthalmopathy. TCRdb processed the multiplex PCR reads anew with MiXCR; each CDR3 protein has one entry. The sample lists around 560,000 distinct CDR3 sequences; over 15% were seen once. Material: blood. The receptors here all came from a woman between 18 and 29 years old with Graves' hyperthyroidism. CDR3s include the opening cysteine and the closing phenylalanine or tryptophan. The D gene is left open where the match is weak. Only part of the rows carry a size: once, few, many, or a class if the clone is expanded.

j_call	d_call	cdr3_length	v_call	clone_size	cdr3_aa	cdr3_nt
TRBJ2-3	-	14	TRBV12-3/TRBV12-4	-	CASSSTQGADTQYF	TGTGCCAGCAGTTCGACACAGGGTGCCGATACGCAGTATTTT
TRBJ1-2	-	15	TRBV20-1	few	CSARDFSGHQGGYTF	TGCAGTGCTAGAGATTTTTCAGGACATCAGGGTGGCTACACCTTC
TRBJ1-2	TRBD1	15	TRBV20-1	many	CSARDPDRGGGGYTF	TGCAGTGCTAGAGATCCGGACAGGGGAGGCGGTGGCTACACCTTC
TRBJ1-1	TRBD1	15	TRBV7-8	few	CASSLLNTGGTEAFF	TGTGCCAGCAGCCTCCTTAACACAGGGGGCACTGAAGCTTTCTTT
TRBJ2-3	TRBD2	19	TRBV5-1	-	CASSLVGTSGAISTDTQYF	TGCGCCAGCAGCTTGGTGGGGACTAGCGGGGCGATTAGCACAGATACGCAGTATTTT
TRBJ1-2	-	14	TRBV6-1	few	CASMQGRSNYGYTF	TGTGCCAGCATGCAAGGCCGGTCGAACTATGGCTACACCTTC
TRBJ1-4	TRBD1	15	TRBV10-3	few	CAISRDRGDNEKLFF	TGTGCCATCAGTCGGGACAGGGGGGACAATGAAAAACTGTTTTTT
TRBJ2-3	TRBD2	15	TRBV10-3	few	CAITQTSGTSDTQYF	TGTGCCATAACGCAGACTAGCGGGACATCAGATACGCAGTATTTT
TRBJ2-5	TRBD1	14	TRBV3-1	many	CASSQGQGQETQYF	TGTGCCAGCAGCCAAGGACAGGGACAAGAGACCCAGTACTTC
TRBJ1-4	-	13	TRBV30	-	CAWCPATNEKLFF	TGTGCCTGGTGCCCTGCAACTAATGAAAAACTGTTTTTT
TRBJ2-3	TRBD2	16	TRBV20-1	-	CSALDPQAGLLNTQYF	TGCAGTGCTCTCGACCCACAAGCGGGGCTCTTGAATACGCAGTATTTT
TRBJ2-2	TRBD1	16	TRBV2	-	CASSQRDSRFSGELFF	TGTGCCAGCAGCCAAAGGGACAGCAGATTTTCGGGGGAGCTGTTTTTT
TRBJ2-7	-	12	TRBV6-1	few	CASIGPLAEQYF	TGTGCCAGCATAGGCCCTCTCGCCGAGCAGTACTTC
TRBJ1-1	-	11	TRBV29-1	-	CSAGGGAPAFF	TGCAGCGCCGGGGGGGGGGCGCCGGCTTTCTTT
TRBJ2-5	-	16	TRBV2	-	CASSGFGTLTQETQYF	TGTGCCAGCAGTGGTTTCGGGACACTTACCCAAGAGACCCAGTACTTC
TRBJ1-2	-	14	TRBV6-2/TRBV6-3	many	CASSYNIPAYGYTF	TGTGCCAGCAGTTATAACATCCCAGCATACGGCTACACCTTC
TRBJ2-1	TRBD2	15	TRBV7-9	-	CASRPTSGPYNEQFF	TGTGCCAGCAGACCGACTAGCGGGCCGTACAATGAGCAGTTCTTC
TRBJ1-5	-	15	TRBV20-1	many	CSARATVGVYQPQHF	TGCAGTGCTAGAGCGACCGTGGGAGTTTATCAGCCCCAGCATTTT
TRBJ2-2	TRBD1	15	TRBV11-2	-	CASSLNTGGAGELFF	TGTGCCAGCAGCTTAAACACAGGGGGCGCCGGGGAGCTGTTTTTT
TRBJ2-3	-	14	TRBV4-3	-	CASSQEGFTDTQYF	TGCGCCAGCAGCCAAGAGGGGTTCACAGATACGCAGTATTTT
TRBJ2-2	-	14	TRBV24-1	few	CATSETLRSGELFF	TGTGCCACCAGTGAGACCCTGAGAAGCGGGGAGCTGTTTTTT
TRBJ2-5	-	14	TRBV20-1	-	CSARGVEGRETQYF	TGCAGTGCTAGAGGGGTAGAAGGGAGAGAGACCCAGTACTTC
TRBJ2-3	TRBD2	17	TRBV19	few	CASSIAGRGERTDTQYF	TGTGCCAGTAGTATAGCGGGGCGGGGGGAGAGGACAGATACGCAGTATTTT
TRBJ1-1	-	11	TRBV6-2/TRBV6-3	-	CASSYGPGAFF	TGTGCCAGCAGTTACGGGCCGGGGGCTTTCTTT
TRBJ1-5	-	15	TRBV6-1	many	CASRESVDSNQPQHF	TGTGCCAGCAGGGAATCAGTGGATAGCAATCAGCCCCAGCATTTT
TRBJ1-5	-	14	TRBV4-1	many	CASSTGGSNQPQHF	TGCGCCAGCAGTACGGGGGGAAGCAATCAGCCCCAGCATTTT
TRBJ1-1	-	15	TRBV28	many	CASSIRISTNTEAFF	TGTGCCAGCAGCATTAGAATAAGTACGAACACTGAAGCTTTCTTT
TRBJ2-7	-	13	TRBV19	few	CASSIGAGDEQYF	TGTGCCAGTAGTATAGGGGCTGGGGACGAGCAGTACTTC
TRBJ2-7	-	12	TRBV30	-	CAWTGGGDEQYF	TGTGCCTGGACCGGAGGAGGGGACGAGCAGTACTTC
TRBJ1-3	-	15	TRBV7-6	few	CASSLAPDSGNTIYF	TGTGCCAGCAGCTTAGCCCCCGACTCTGGAAACACCATATATTTT